This TCR beta chain originates from a study of OX40 agonist ivuxolimab in advanced cancers. As for the study in general: Clinicians treated patients with ivuxolimab, an agonistic anti-OX40 (CD134) antibody.

Assay used: immunoSEQ multiplex PCR; TCRdb lists only in-frame clones, some missing. The sample shows about 58,000 clones, roughly 80% of them seen only once. Trimming took off 0 bases at V and 3 bases at J, with 6 bases between the two ends. The CDR3 is 13 amino acids. The germline V gene encodes CDR1 SGHNT and CDR2 YYREEE (reference sequence). To note about this clone: Its matching antigen is unknown.

General study points: Expanded clones were, on average, more numerous in CD8+ T cells than in CD4+.

This material consisted of CD4+ or CD8+ T cells sorted from blood, taken in a trial of the OX40 agonist ivuxolimab. The chain couples TRBV5-4 to TRBJ1-2, with a weak D call TRBD1 (5 bases). The source of this sequence is an adult with an advanced solid tumor such as melanoma, head and neck, liver or kidney cancer. Here the CDR3 DNA reads TGTGCCAGCAGCTTGGTCAGGGACTATGGCTACACCTTC. Protein product: CASSLVRDYGYTF.